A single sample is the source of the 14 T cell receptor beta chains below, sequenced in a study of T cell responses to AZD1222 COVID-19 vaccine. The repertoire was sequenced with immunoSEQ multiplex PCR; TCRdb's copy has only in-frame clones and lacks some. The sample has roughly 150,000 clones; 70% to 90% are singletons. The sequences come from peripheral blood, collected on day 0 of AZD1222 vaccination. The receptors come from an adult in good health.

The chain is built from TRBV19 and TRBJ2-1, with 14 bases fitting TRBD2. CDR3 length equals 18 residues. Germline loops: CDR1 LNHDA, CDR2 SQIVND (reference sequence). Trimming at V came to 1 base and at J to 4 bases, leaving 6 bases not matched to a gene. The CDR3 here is CASSIVGLAGGKYNEQFF. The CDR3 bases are TGTGCCAGTAGTATAGTTGGACTAGCGGGGGGAAAATACAATGAGCAGTTCTTC.

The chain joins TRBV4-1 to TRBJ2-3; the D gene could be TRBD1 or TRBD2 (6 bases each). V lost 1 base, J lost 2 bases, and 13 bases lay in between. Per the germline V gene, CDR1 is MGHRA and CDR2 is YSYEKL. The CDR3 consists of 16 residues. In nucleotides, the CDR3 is TGCGCCAGCAGCCAAGTGGTAAGGGGGGCCACAGATACGCAGTATTTT. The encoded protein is CASSQVVRGATDTQYF.

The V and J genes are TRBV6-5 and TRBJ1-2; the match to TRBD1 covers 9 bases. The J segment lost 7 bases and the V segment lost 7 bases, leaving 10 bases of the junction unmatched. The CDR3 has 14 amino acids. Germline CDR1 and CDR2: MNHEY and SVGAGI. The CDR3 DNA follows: TGTGCCAGCACCCGGACAGGGGCGTGGGGTGGCTACACCTTC. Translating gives CASTRTGAWGGYTF.

Here the CDR3 DNA reads TGCGCCAGCAGCCAAGATGTGCCGGGAGCGGAGGCTTTCTTT. This translates into CASSQDVPGAEAFF. The chain is built from TRBV4-3 and TRBJ1-1; D remains ambiguous. The CDR3 is 14 amino acids. CDR1 and CDR2 from the germline V gene are LGHNA and YSLEER. Trimming removed 0 bases from V and 11 bases from J, with 16 bases in between.

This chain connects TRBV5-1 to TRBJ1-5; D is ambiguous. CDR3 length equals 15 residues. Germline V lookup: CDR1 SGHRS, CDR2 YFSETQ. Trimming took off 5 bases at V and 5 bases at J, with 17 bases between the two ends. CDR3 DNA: TGCGCCAGCAGACGGTCGGGGTCAGACGATCAGCCCCAGCATTTT. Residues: CASRRSGSDDQPQHF.

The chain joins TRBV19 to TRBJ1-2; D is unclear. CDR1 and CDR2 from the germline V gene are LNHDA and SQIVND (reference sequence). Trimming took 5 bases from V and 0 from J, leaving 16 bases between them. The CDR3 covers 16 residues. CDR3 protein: CASSPKGVPANYGYTF. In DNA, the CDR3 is TGTGCCAGTAGTCCGAAAGGCGTCCCCGCTAACTATGGCTACACCTTC.

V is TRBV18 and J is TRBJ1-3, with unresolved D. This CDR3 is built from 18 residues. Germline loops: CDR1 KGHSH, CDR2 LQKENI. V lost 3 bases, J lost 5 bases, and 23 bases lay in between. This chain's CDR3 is CASSPSILGPNIRNTIYF. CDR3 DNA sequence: TGTGCCAGCTCACCCTCCATTTTAGGACCAAACATACGAAACACCATATATTTT.

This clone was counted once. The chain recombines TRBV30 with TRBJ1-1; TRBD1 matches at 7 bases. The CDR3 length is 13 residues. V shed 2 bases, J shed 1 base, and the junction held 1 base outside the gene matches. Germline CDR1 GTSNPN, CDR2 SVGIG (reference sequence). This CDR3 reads CAWSRTGNTEAFF. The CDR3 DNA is TGTGCCTGGAGTCGGACAGGGAACACTGAAGCTTTCTTT.

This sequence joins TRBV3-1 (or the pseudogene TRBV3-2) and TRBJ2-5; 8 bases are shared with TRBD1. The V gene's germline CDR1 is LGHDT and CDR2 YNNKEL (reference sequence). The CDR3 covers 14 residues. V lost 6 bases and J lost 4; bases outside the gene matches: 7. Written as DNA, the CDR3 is TGTGCCAGCAGAAGGACAGGGACTTCAGAGACCCAGTACTTC. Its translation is CASRRTGTSETQYF.

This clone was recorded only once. This CDR3 reads CASSQSATGGYEQYF. The CDR3 bases are TGCGCCAGCAGCCAGAGCGCTACGGGGGGTTACGAGCAGTACTTC. The rearrangement joins TRBV4-3 to TRBJ2-7; TRBD2 agrees at 7 bases. V dropped 3 bases and J dropped 4; count of bases not matched to a gene: 9. The germline V gene has CDR1 LGHNA and CDR2 YSLEER. This CDR3 is 15 amino acids long.

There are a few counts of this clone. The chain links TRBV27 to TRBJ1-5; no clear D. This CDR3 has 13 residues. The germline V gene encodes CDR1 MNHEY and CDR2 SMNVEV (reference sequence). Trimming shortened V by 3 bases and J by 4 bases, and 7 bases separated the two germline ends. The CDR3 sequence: CASSFVRNQPQHF. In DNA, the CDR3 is TGTGCCAGCAGTTTCGTCAGAAATCAGCCCCAGCATTTT.

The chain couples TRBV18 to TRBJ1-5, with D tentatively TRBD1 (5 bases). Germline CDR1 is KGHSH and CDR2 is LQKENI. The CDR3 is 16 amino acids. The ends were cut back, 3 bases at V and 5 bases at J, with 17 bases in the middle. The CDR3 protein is CASSPPGGVRDQPQHF. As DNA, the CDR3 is TGTGCCAGCTCACCCCCTGGAGGGGTGAGGGATCAGCCCCAGCATTTT.

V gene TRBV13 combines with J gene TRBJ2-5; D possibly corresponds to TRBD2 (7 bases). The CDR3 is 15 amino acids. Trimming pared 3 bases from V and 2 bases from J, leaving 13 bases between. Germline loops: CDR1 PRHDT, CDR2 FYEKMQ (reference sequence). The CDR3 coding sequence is TGTGCCAGCAGCTTTGGCGGGGGCCTACAAGAGACCCAGTACTTC. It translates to CASSFGGGLQETQYF.

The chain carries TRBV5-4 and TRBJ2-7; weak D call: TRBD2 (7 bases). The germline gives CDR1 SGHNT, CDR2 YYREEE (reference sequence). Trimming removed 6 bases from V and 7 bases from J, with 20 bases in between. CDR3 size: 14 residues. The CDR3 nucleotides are TGTGCCAGCACACCCTGGGGGGGGGCCAAGGAGCAGTACTTC. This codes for CASTPWGGAKEQYF.